The following is a T cell receptor (beta chain) sequence with its context. Its target is not known. PCR primers comprised 60 Vbeta and 13 Jbeta primers. Generated by immunoSEQ multiplex PCR, the TCRdb table keeps only in-frame clones and is missing some. The sample shows under 200,000 clones, roughly 80% of them seen only once. With 2 bases clipped from V and 2 bases from J, the junction kept 4 bases outside the gene matches. The CDR3 loop spans 16 amino acids. In germline, CDR1 is SGHTA, CDR2 FQGNSA. This record belongs to a study of cytomegalovirus exposure and HLA in healthy donors. Study at large: Of over 300 genotyped donors, more than 70% clustered with self-reported Caucasian donors.

Study-level points and caveats: Follow-up analysis seemed to connect common viral pathogens with several of the most significant clusters identified. It was reportedly the case that the classifier diagnosed cytomegalovirus status with high specificity and sensitivity.

The chain recombines TRBV7-2 with TRBJ2-2; 8 bases align to TRBD2. The sample comprised PBMCs. This receptor was obtained from a man younger than 45 in good health and CMV-seropositive. The CDR3 sequence: CASSLLAGLNTGELFF. In DNA, the CDR3 is TGTGCCAGCAGCTTATTAGCGGGGCTAAACACCGGGGAGCTGTTTTTT.